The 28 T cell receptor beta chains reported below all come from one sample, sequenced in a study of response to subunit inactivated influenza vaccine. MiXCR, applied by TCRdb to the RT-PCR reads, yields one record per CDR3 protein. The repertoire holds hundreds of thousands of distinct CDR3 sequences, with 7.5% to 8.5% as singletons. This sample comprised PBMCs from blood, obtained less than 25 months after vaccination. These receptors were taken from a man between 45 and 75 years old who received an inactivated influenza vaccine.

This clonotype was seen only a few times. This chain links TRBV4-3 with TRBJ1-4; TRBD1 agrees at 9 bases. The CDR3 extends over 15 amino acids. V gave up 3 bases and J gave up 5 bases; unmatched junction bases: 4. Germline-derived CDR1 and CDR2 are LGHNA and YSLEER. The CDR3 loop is CASSQGTGKNEKLFF. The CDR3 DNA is TGCGCCAGCAGCCAGGGGACAGGGAAAAATGAAAAACTGTTTTTT.

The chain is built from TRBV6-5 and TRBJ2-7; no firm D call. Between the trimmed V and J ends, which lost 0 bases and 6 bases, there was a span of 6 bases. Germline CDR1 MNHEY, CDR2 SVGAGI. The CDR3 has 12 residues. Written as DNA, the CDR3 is TGTGCCAGCAGTTACTCGATGGGCGAGCAGTACTTC. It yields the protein CASSYSMGEQYF.

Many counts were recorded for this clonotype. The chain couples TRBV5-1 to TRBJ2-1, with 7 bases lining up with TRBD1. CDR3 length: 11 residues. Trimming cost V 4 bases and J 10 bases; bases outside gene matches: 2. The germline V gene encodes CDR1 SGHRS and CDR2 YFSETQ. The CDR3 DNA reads TGCGCCAGCAGCACGGACAGGGAGCAGTTCTTC. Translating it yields CASSTDREQFF.

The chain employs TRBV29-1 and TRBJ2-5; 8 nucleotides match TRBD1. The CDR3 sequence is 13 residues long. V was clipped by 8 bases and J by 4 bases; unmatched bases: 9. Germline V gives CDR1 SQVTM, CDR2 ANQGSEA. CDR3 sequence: CSIRRGRGETQYF. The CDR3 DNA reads TGCAGCATTCGCAGGGGGCGCGGAGAGACCCAGTACTTC. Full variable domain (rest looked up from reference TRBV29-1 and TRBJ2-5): SAVISQKPSRDICQRGTSLTIQCQVDSQVTMMFWYRQQPGQSLTLIATANQGSEATYESGFVIDKFPISRPNLTFSTLTVSNMSPEDSSIYLCSIRRGRGETQYFGPGTRLLVL.

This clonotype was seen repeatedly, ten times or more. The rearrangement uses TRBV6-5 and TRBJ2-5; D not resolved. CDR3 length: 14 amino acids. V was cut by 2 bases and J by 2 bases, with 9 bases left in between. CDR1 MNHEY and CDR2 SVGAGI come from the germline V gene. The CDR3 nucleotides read TGTGCCAGCAGTTACCAGAGCGCACAAGAGACCCAGTACTTC. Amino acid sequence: CASSYQSAQETQYF.

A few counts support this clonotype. The CDR3: CASSTAGTPNEQFF. The CDR3 nucleotides are TGTGCCAGCAGCACTGCCGGGACCCCGAATGAGCAGTTCTTC. The chain recombines TRBV3-1 with TRBJ2-1; possibly TRBD1 or TRBD2 for D (5 bases each). CDR3 length: 14 residues. Germline lookup yields CDR1 LGHDT and CDR2 YNNKEL (reference sequence). V lost 5 bases and J lost 7, with 15 bases in between.

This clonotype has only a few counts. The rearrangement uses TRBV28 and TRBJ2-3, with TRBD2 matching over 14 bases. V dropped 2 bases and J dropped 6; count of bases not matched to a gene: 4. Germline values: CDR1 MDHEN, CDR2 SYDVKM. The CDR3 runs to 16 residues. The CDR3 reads CASSLTGTSGSDTQYF. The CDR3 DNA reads TGTGCCAGCAGTTTAACCGGGACTAGCGGGAGTGATACGCAGTATTTT.

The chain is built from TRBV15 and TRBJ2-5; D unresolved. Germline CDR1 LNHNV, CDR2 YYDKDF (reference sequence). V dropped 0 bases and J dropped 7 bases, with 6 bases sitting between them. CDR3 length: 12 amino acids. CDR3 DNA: TGTGCCACCAGCAGAGATCGGTCGACCCAGTACTTC. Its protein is CATSRDRSTQYF.

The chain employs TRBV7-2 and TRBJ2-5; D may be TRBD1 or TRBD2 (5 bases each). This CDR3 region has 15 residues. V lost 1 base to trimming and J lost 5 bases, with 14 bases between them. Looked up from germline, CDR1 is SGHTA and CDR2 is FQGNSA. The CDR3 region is CASSLGGTGMETQYF. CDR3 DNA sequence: TGTGCCAGCAGCTTAGGGGGGACGGGAATGGAGACCCAGTACTTC.

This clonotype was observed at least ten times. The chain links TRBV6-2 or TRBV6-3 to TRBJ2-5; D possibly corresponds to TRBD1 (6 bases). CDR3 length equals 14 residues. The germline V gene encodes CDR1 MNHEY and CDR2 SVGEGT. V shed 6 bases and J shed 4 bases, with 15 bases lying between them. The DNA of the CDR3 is TGTGCCAGCAGCCGGCTTATCAGGGGAGAGACCCAGTACTTC. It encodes CASSRLIRGETQYF.

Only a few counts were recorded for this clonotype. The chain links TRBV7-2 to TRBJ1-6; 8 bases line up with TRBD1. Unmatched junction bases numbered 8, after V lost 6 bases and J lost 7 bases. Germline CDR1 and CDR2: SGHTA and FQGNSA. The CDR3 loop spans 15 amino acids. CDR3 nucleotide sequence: TGTGCCAGCAGGTCCCAGGGGGCGCAGAATTCACCCCTCCACTTT. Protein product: CASRSQGAQNSPLHF.

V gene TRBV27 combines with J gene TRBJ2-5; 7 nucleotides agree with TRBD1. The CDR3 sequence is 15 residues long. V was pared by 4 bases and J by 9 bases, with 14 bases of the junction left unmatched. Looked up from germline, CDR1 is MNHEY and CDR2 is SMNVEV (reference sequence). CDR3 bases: TGTGCCAGCAGTTCCCAGGGACAGCCCCCAAGGTCCCAGTACTTC. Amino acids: CASSSQGQPPRSQYF.

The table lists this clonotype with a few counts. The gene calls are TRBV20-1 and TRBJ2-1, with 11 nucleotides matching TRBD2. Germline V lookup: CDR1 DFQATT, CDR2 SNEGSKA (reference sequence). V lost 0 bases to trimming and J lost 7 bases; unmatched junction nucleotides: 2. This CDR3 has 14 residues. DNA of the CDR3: TGCAGTGCTAGAGAGACTAGCGGGATAAATGAGCAGTTCTTC. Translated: CSARETSGINEQFF.

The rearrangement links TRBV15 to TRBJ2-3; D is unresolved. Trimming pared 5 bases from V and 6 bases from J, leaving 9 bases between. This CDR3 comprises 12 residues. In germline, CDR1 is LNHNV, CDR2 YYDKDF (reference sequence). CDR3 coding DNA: TGTGCCACCAGCGGCATCTCCGATACGCAGTATTTT. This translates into CATSGISDTQYF.

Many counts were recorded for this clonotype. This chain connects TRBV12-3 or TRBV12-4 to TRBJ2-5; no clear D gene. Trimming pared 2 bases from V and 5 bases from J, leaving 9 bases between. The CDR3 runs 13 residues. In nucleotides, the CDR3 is TGTGCCAGCAGTTTATATCTTGGGGAGACCCAGTACTTC. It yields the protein CASSLYLGETQYF.

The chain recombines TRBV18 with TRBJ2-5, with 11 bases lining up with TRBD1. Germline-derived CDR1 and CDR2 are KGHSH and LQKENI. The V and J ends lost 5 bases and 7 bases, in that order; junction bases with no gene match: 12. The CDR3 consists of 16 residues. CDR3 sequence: CASSSSGQGAQGTQYF. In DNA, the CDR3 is TGTGCCAGCTCAAGCAGTGGACAGGGGGCGCAGGGGACCCAGTACTTC.

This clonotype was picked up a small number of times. The CDR3 DNA is TGTGCCAGCAGCTCGGCGGCCCTAGCCAAAAACATTCAGTACTTC. It yields the protein CASSSAALAKNIQYF. V gene TRBV5-5 combines with J gene TRBJ2-4, with no clear D. Germline V gives CDR1 SGHKS, CDR2 YYEKEE (reference sequence). CDR3 length equals 15 residues. Trimming left V 3 bases short and J 0 bases short, with 10 bases between. The whole variable domain, filled in from reference TRBV5-5 and TRBJ2-4, reads DAGVTQSPTHLIKTRGQQVTLRCSPISGHKSVSWYQQVLGQGPQFIFQYYEKEERGRGNFPDRFSARQFPNYSSELNVNALLLGDSALYLCASSSAALAKNIQYFGAGTRLSVL.

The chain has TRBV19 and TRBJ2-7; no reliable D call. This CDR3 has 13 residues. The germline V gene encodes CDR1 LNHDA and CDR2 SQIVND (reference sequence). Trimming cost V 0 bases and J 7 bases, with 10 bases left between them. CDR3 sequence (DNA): TGTGCCAGTAGTATAGATGGGTTTGTGGAGCAGTACTTC. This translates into CASSIDGFVEQYF.

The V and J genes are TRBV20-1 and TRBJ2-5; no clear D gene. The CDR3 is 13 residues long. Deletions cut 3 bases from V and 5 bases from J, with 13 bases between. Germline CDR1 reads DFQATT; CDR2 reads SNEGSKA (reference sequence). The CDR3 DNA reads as TGCAGTGCTAGGGGGATTTTCGGGGAGACCCAGTACTTC. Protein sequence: CSARGIFGETQYF.

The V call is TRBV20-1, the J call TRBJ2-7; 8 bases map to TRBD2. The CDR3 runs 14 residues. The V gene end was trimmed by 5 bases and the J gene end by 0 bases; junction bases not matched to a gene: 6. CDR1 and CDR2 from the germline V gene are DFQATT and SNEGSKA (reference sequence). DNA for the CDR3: TGCAGTGCTTCTAGCGGGCTCCTCTCCTACGAGCAGTACTTC. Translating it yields CSASSGLLSYEQYF.

The CDR3 DNA follows: TGCGCCAGCAGCCCGGGCGCCTCCCGGGACTCGAAGCAGTTCTTC. This gives the protein CASSPGASRDSKQFF. This chain links TRBV5-1 with TRBJ2-1; D perhaps matches TRBD2 (6 bases). The CDR3 covers 15 residues. Germline V gives CDR1 SGHRS, CDR2 YFSETQ. V lost 4 bases and J lost 11, with 22 bases in between.

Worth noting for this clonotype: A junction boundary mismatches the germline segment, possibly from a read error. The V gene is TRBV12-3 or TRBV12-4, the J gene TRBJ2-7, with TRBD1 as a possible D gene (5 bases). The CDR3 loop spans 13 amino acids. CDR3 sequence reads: CASILGHFYEQYF. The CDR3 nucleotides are TGTGCCAGCATTTTAGGACACTTCTACGAGCAGTACTTC.

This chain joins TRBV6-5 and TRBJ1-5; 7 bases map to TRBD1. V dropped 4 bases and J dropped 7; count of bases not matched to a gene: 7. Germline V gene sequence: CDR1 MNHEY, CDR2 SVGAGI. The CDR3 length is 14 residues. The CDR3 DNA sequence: TGTGCCAGCAGTTCCGCGGACAGGCTGCAGCCCCAGCATTTT. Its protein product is CASSSADRLQPQHF.

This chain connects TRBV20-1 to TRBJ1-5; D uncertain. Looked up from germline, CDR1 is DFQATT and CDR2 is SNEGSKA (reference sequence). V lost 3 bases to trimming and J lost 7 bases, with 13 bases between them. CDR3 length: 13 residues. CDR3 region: CSARSSTPQPQHF. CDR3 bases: TGCAGTGCTAGGTCATCAACCCCCCAGCCCCAGCATTTT.

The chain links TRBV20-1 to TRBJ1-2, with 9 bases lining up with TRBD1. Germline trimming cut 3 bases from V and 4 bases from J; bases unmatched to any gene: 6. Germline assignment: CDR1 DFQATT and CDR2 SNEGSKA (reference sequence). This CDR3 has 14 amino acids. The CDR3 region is CSASKTGGRYGYTF. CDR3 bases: TGCAGTGCTAGCAAGACAGGGGGTCGCTATGGCTACACCTTC.

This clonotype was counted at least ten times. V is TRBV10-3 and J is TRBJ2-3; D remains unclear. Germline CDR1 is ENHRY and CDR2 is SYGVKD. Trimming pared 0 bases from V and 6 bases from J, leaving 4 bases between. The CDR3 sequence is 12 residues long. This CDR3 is CAISESRDTQYF. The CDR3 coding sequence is TGTGCCATCAGTGAGTCAAGGGATACGCAGTATTTT.

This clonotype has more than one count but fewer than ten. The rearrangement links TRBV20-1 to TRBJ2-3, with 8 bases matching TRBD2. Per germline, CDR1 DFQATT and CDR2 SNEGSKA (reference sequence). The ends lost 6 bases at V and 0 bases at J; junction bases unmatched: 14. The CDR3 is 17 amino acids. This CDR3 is CSAHPLAGSTSTDTQYF. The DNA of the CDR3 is TGCAGTGCCCACCCCTTAGCGGGAAGCACTAGCACAGATACGCAGTATTTT.

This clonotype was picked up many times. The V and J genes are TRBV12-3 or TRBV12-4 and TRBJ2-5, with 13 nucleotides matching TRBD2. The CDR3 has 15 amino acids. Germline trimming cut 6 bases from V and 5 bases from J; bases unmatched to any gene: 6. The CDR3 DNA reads TGTGCCAGCAGCACGACTAGCGGGAGGTGGGAGACCCAGTACTTC. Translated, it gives CASSTTSGRWETQYF.